The clone carrying this T cell receptor beta chain was picked up many times. The antigen is not known. The CDR3 runs to 14 residues. The V and J ends lost 3 bases and 1 base respectively, with 11 bases between them. From germline, CDR1 is DFQATT and CDR2 SNEGSKA (reference sequence). This entry is derived from a study of T cells in Graves' hyperthyroidism and ophthalmopathy. The study's findings and limits: Ophthalmopathy cases were set apart from stable hyperthyroidism by a 13 V-J model.

RNA transcripts provided the source from which TCR beta CDR3 regions were amplified. A set of HTBI primers served as the primers for a first-round RT-PCR of the TCR CDR3. TCRdb fed the multiplex PCR reads into MiXCR, producing one record per CDR3 protein. The sample holds hundreds of thousands of distinct CDR3 sequences, roughly 14% seen once. Uncontrolled infection, other autoimmune disease, pregnancy or lactation led to exclusion. The chain recombines TRBV20-1 with TRBJ2-3; no definite D call. Sequencing used blood. This sequence was found in a woman under 30 with Graves' hyperthyroidism. DNA for the CDR3: TGCAGTGCTAGCCTGTTAAGGGGCACAGATACGCAGTATTTT. As protein: CSASLLRGTDTQYF.